These T cell receptor beta chains were read from a single sample in a study of cytomegalovirus exposure and HLA in healthy donors. Produced via immunoSEQ multiplex PCR; TCRdb's table is partial and in-frame only. The repertoire table contains roughly 120,000 clones. Sequenced material: PBMCs. The receptors come from a man younger than 40 in good health and CMV-seronegative. Both conserved end residues are part of each CDR3.

cdr3_aa: CASSSSTEIHTGELFF
v_call: TRBV5-1

cdr3_aa: CATGLSTYEQYF
v_call: TRBV27

cdr3_aa: CASTNTTGLGAKPQHF
v_call: TRBV5-5

cdr3_aa: CSVEETQNTEAFF
v_call: TRBV29-1

cdr3_aa: CASSLALGVSYNEQFF
v_call: TRBV5-4

cdr3_aa: CASSYKKDKQETQYF
v_call: TRBV6-5

cdr3_aa: CAWSVSVHEKLFF
v_call: TRBV30

cdr3_aa: CASSSGMRTSSTDTQYF
v_call: TRBV9

cdr3_aa: CASRRGRESNQPQHF
v_call: TRBV6-5

cdr3_aa: CSVGGQFNTEAFF
v_call: TRBV29-1

cdr3_aa: CASSFPDSSYNEQFF
v_call: TRBV28

cdr3_aa: CASSPGGLNSGNTIYF
v_call: TRBV18

cdr3_aa: CASSYFPGGGRNYGYTF
v_call: TRBV28

cdr3_aa: CASRAGIPYGYTF
v_call: TRBV28

cdr3_aa: CATGLAGGRDEQFF
v_call: TRBV4-1

cdr3_aa: CASSLSHYGELFF
v_call: TRBV11-2

cdr3_aa: CASRPGPGAKNIQYF
v_call: TRBV7-9

cdr3_aa: CASSPQVRIQGAGEQFF
v_call: TRBV18

cdr3_aa: CASSAGSPGNTIYF
v_call: TRBV28

cdr3_aa: CASSSQQSIAGSNEQFF
v_call: TRBV19

cdr3_aa: CASTQTPYGYTF
v_call: TRBV9

cdr3_aa: CSVGFSGEQYF
v_call: TRBV29-1

cdr3_aa: CASSLELAGSYNEQFF
v_call: TRBV7-2

cdr3_aa: CASGGGLQADGYTF
v_call: TRBV13

cdr3_aa: CASSPLGGVGYNEQFF
v_call: TRBV7-3

cdr3_aa: CASSIRFYSNQPQHF
v_call: TRBV19

cdr3_aa: CASSLGGARTGEFF
v_call: TRBV5-1

cdr3_aa: CASSQAGLAYDEQFF
v_call: TRBV4-1

cdr3_aa: CASSSRPDEQYF
v_call: TRBV11-2

cdr3_aa: CASSLGLGQVGTYEQYF
v_call: TRBV5-1

cdr3_aa: CASSPSPSGTDAGQYF
v_call: TRBV27

cdr3_aa: CASSIGQDTEAFF
v_call: TRBV19

cdr3_aa: CASSLGLAGGPYEQYF
v_call: TRBV5-1

cdr3_aa: CASRDLQGNEQYF
v_call: TRBV27

cdr3_aa: CASSQAPLPGYNEQFF
v_call: TRBV4-2

cdr3_aa: CASSLAGNTEAFF
v_call: TRBV11-2

cdr3_aa: CARSDSPGNYGYTF
v_call: TRBV6-4

cdr3_aa: CASSLEDLHYTDTQYF
v_call: TRBV5-8

cdr3_aa: CASSRRRETGELFF
v_call: TRBV27

cdr3_aa: CASSLDGQGAGYTF
v_call: TRBV5-1

cdr3_aa: CASSYPGQGSAYEQYF
v_call: TRBV6-6

cdr3_aa: CASSSDRDTEAFF
v_call: TRBV5-4

cdr3_aa: CSAHGRDEQFF
v_call: TRBV20-1

cdr3_aa: CASRGADRVRGYTF
v_call: TRBV28

cdr3_aa: CASSSNSQGNYTF
v_call: TRBV6-6

cdr3_aa: CASSYPGQGRDEQYF
v_call: TRBV6-6